Presented here are 29 T cell receptor beta chains from one specimen sequenced in a study of PD-L1 blockade in urothelial cancer. TCRdb's table, derived via immunoSEQ multiplex PCR, lists solely in-frame clones and lacks some. Of over 45,000 clones in the sample, 70% to 90% were seen once. The source material was PBMCs, sampled around atezolizumab (anti-PD-L1) treatment. The receptors here all came from a man aged 45-65 years with urothelial cancer.

The J gene is TRBJ1-1, the V gene TRBV28; tentatively, D is TRBD1 (6 bases). The germline V and J ends were trimmed by 6 bases and 1 base, with 9 bases remaining between them. Germline CDR1 reads MDHEN; CDR2 reads SYDVKM. The CDR3 extends over 13 amino acids. The CDR3 DNA reads as TGTGCCAGCAGGGAGACAGGGAACACTGAAGCTTTCTTT. Translated, it gives CASRETGNTEAFF.

J is TRBJ1-6 and V is TRBV28; 7 bases are shared with TRBD1. The CDR3 runs 16 residues. In germline, CDR1 is MDHEN, CDR2 SYDVKM. The junction had 6 bases not matched to a gene; V was cut back by 7 bases and J by 0 bases. CDR3 residues: CASTPTGNSYNSPLHF. As DNA, the CDR3 is TGTGCCAGCACCCCGACAGGGAACTCCTATAATTCACCCCTCCACTTT.

The rearrangement joins TRBV15 to TRBJ2-7; D unresolved. The V end was cut by 2 bases, the J end by 4 bases, with 6 bases between. Germline V gives CDR1 LNHNV, CDR2 YYDKDF (reference sequence). This CDR3 is 12 amino acids long. This chain's CDR3 is CATSRSNYEQYF. The CDR3, as DNA: TGTGCCACCAGCAGATCAAATTACGAGCAGTACTTC.

The rearrangement joins TRBV5-1 to TRBJ2-5; 7 bases map to TRBD1. Trimming at V came to 4 bases and at J to 3 bases, leaving 12 bases not matched to a gene. CDR3 length: 16 residues. CDR1 is SGHRS, CDR2 YFSETQ, per germline. In DNA form, the CDR3 reads TGCGCCAGCAGCCTAGGGACAGCCAGAGAGAAAGAGACCCAGTACTTC. Encoded protein: CASSLGTAREKETQYF.

The chain links TRBV6-1 to TRBJ1-1, with a weak D call TRBD1 (5 bases). Germline V CDR1 and CDR2: MNHNS, SASEGT. The V and J ends lost 6 bases and 1 base respectively, with 12 bases between them. The CDR3 is made up of 14 amino acids. The CDR3: CASSGGTGNTEAFF. DNA for the CDR3: TGTGCCAGCAGCGGAGGGACGGGGAACACTGAAGCTTTCTTT.

The CDR3 protein is CAIRGTETDTQYF. The CDR3, as DNA: TGTGCCATCAGGGGGACTGAAACAGATACGCAGTATTTT. The V and J genes are TRBV10-3 and TRBJ2-3; D is possibly TRBD2 (6 bases). Germline V lookup: CDR1 ENHRY, CDR2 SYGVKD. The length of the CDR3 is 13 residues. The V end was cut by 6 bases, the J end by 3 bases, with 10 bases between.

The V gene is TRBV5-1, the J gene TRBJ2-5; D is uncertain. Per the germline V gene, CDR1 is SGHRS and CDR2 is YFSETQ. The ends were cut back, 6 bases at V and 1 base at J, with 10 bases in the middle. The CDR3 is 13 amino acids. The CDR3 spells CASTQHSQETQYF. CDR3 nucleotide sequence: TGCGCCAGCACCCAACACAGCCAAGAGACCCAGTACTTC.

This rearrangement joins TRBV28 to TRBJ1-2; a weak D match, TRBD1 (5 bases). The CDR3 spans 15 residues. The germline V gene has CDR1 MDHEN and CDR2 SYDVKM. V was trimmed by 8 bases and J by 3 bases, leaving 19 bases between them. The CDR3 reads CASSPNPDNHYGYTF. The CDR3 DNA follows: TGTGCCAGCTCCCCCAACCCGGACAACCACTATGGCTACACCTTC.

The chain employs TRBV7-9 and TRBJ2-2; no clear D. Germline V gene sequence: CDR1 SEHNR, CDR2 FQNEAQ (reference sequence). Trimming took 8 bases from V and 4 from J, leaving 8 bases between them. The CDR3 contains 12 residues. The CDR3 DNA reads TGTGCCAGCGGAGTGGGCACCGGGGAGCTGTTTTTT. Its protein is CASGVGTGELFF.

This clone was detected once. V and J are TRBV6-1 and TRBJ2-5; TRBD1 aligns across 8 bases. Per germline, CDR1 MNHNS and CDR2 SASEGT. Trimming removed 0 bases from V and 7 bases from J; junction bases left unmatched: 10. The CDR3 covers 16 residues. Written as DNA, the CDR3 is TGTGCCAGCAGTGAAGCGCTTCCAGGGGGCGGCGGGACCCAGTACTTC. It is translated as CASSEALPGGGGTQYF.

V is TRBV7-8 and J is TRBJ2-3; D is perhaps TRBD2 (6 bases). Germline CDR1 and CDR2: SGHVS and FQNEAQ. V was cut by 3 bases and J by 4 bases, with 11 bases left in between. The CDR3 has 14 residues. CDR3 region: CASSFLGTSDTQYF. The CDR3 coding sequence is TGTGCCAGCAGCTTCTTAGGGACTTCAGATACGCAGTATTTT.

The CDR3 sequence is CASSPEKGNTIYF. DNA for the CDR3: TGTGCCAGCAGTCCCGAGAAGGGAAACACCATATATTTT. This rearrangement joins TRBV6-4 to TRBJ1-3; D not certain. CDR1 is MRHNA and CDR2 is SNTAGT in the germline V gene. Trimming cost V 5 bases and J 4 bases, with 9 bases left between them. The CDR3 is made up of 13 amino acids.

This clone was detected only a few times. The chain joins TRBV18 to TRBJ1-1; D is perhaps TRBD1 (5 bases). This CDR3 region has 16 residues. The germline V and J ends were trimmed by 4 bases and 3 bases, with 18 bases remaining between them. Germline V CDR1 and CDR2: KGHSH, LQKENI. DNA of the CDR3: TGTGCCAGCTCACAAACTTCGGCAGGGTCATACACTGAAGCTTTCTTT. Translating it yields CASSQTSAGSYTEAFF.

This clone has just a few counts. CDR3 DNA: TGTGCCAGCAGGGGAGGACTAGCGGGAGTCTACGAGCAGTACTTC. This translates into CASRGGLAGVYEQYF. The rearrangement joins TRBV6-5 to TRBJ2-7; 13 positions match TRBD2. CDR1 is MNHEY and CDR2 is SVGAGI in the germline V gene. Unmatched junction bases numbered 5, after V lost 6 bases and J lost 3 bases. This CDR3 has 15 residues.

The V and J genes are TRBV10-2 and TRBJ2-3, with D perhaps TRBD1 (6 bases). The CDR3 covers 14 residues. V was shortened by 7 bases and J by 5 bases, with 16 bases between the two germline ends. Germline V CDR1 and CDR2: WSHSY, SAAADI. Here the CDR3 DNA reads TGCGCCAGCAACAAACAGGGTCGAGGAGATACGCAGTATTTT. Translated: CASNKQGRGDTQYF.

J is TRBJ2-5 and V is TRBV5-6, with unresolved D. The CDR3 consists of 14 residues. Trimming took off 5 bases at V and 4 bases at J, with 15 bases between the two ends. Per the germline V gene, CDR1 is SGHDT and CDR2 is YYEEEE. CDR3 sequence reads: CASSYSRVSETQYF. CDR3 nucleotides: TGTGCCAGCAGTTATTCACGCGTGTCAGAGACCCAGTACTTC.

The V call is TRBV28, the J call TRBJ2-4; D remains unclear. Germline CDR1 and CDR2: MDHEN and SYDVKM. This CDR3 contains 13 residues. The ends were cut back, 7 bases at V and 0 bases at J, with 7 bases in the middle. For the CDR3, the DNA is TGTGCCAGCAACGGGTTAGCCAAAAACATTCAGTACTTC. Translation: CASNGLAKNIQYF.

This clone was recorded once. The CDR3 region is CASSLPGLAGGQETQYF. CDR3 in DNA: TGTGCCAGCAGCCTCCCGGGACTAGCGGGAGGGCAGGAGACCCAGTACTTC. V gene TRBV6-4 combines with J gene TRBJ2-5, with 16 nucleotides matching TRBD2. Trimming at V came to 6 bases and at J to 5 bases, leaving 9 bases not matched to a gene. The CDR3 runs to 17 residues. Germline V gene lookup returns CDR1 MRHNA and CDR2 SNTAGT.

As DNA, the CDR3 is TGTGCCAGTAGTATACGAGGGACTAGCAACACCGGGGAGCTGTTTTTT. It translates to CASSIRGTSNTGELFF. The genes are TRBV19 and TRBJ2-2; TRBD2 matches 9 bases. V shed 2 bases and J 2 bases; nucleotides not matched to a gene: 3. This CDR3 is built from 16 residues. Germline assignment: CDR1 LNHDA and CDR2 SQIVND (reference sequence).

The chain employs TRBV11-3 and TRBJ2-2; D unresolved. The length of the CDR3 is 13 residues. Trimming removed 5 bases from V and 6 bases from J, with 10 bases in between. CDR1 and CDR2 from the germline V gene are SGHNT and YENEEA. The CDR3 region is CASSHGVSGELFF. CDR3 sequence (DNA): TGTGCCAGCAGCCACGGTGTCTCCGGGGAGCTGTTTTTT.

J is TRBJ1-6 and V is TRBV6-5; 9 bases fit TRBD1. J gave up 8 bases and V 4 bases, and 3 bases lay outside the gene matches. Per the germline V gene, CDR1 is MNHEY and CDR2 is SVGAGI. The CDR3 consists of 14 residues. For the CDR3, the DNA is TGTGCCAGCAGTTTTCGACAGGGGGATTCACCCCTCCACTTT. It translates to CASSFRQGDSPLHF.

This chain joins TRBV4-2 and TRBJ2-2; TRBD2 matches 7 bases. The germline V gene has CDR1 LGHNA and CDR2 YNFKEQ. V was pared by 0 bases and J by 0 bases, with 4 bases of the junction left unmatched. The CDR3 is 17 residues long. CDR3 in amino acids: CASSQDQRGANTGELFF. CDR3 coding DNA: TGTGCCAGCAGCCAAGATCAACGGGGGGCGAACACCGGGGAGCTGTTTTTT.

The V call is TRBV4-1, the J call TRBJ2-2; TRBD2 might be the D (6 bases). Germline CDR1 reads MGHRA; CDR2 reads YSYEKL. Trimming cost V 10 bases and J 5 bases, with 17 bases left between them. This CDR3 is built from 14 residues. The CDR3 coding sequence is TGCGCCATCCGGGACTCCCGAGGGACCGGGGAGCTGTTTTTT. Its translation is CAIRDSRGTGELFF.

The chain uses TRBV27 and TRBJ2-7; 7 bases match TRBD1. The CDR3 sequence is 14 residues long. In germline, CDR1 is MNHEY, CDR2 SMNVEV (reference sequence). V was clipped by 6 bases and J by 3 bases; unmatched bases: 8. The CDR3 region is CASRMSRQGYEQYF. The CDR3 nucleotides read TGTGCCAGCAGGATGAGCCGACAGGGCTACGAGCAGTACTTC.

The chain combines TRBV10-3 with TRBJ2-7; 7 nucleotides align to TRBD2. Germline values: CDR1 ENHRY, CDR2 SYGVKD. V gave up 4 bases and J gave up 0 bases; unmatched junction bases: 3. The CDR3 is made up of 14 amino acids. The CDR3 DNA sequence: TGTGCCATCAGTGGGTGGACTAGCTCCTACGAGCAGTACTTC. Its translation is CAISGWTSSYEQYF.

The V call is TRBV6-4, the J call TRBJ2-3; TRBD1 might be the D (5 bases). The CDR3 spans 16 residues. Trimming took off 2 bases at V and 0 bases at J, with 12 bases between the two ends. Per the germline V gene, CDR1 is MRHNA and CDR2 is SNTAGT. CDR3 bases: TGTGCCAGCAGTGACAGGGGCAGATTAAGCACAGATACGCAGTATTTT. Encoded protein: CASSDRGRLSTDTQYF.

The J gene is TRBJ2-1, the V gene TRBV29-1, with 7 positions matching TRBD2. The CDR3 is made up of 13 amino acids. Germline-derived CDR1 and CDR2 are SQVTM and ANQGSEA. V was clipped by 6 bases and J by 10 bases; unmatched bases: 12. The CDR3 region has the DNA TGCAGCGTAACCCACGTCACGGGGGGAGAGCAGTTCTTC. Translated: CSVTHVTGGEQFF.

J is TRBJ2-7 and V is TRBV7-9; TRBD1 agrees at 8 bases. With 6 bases clipped from V and 2 bases from J, the junction kept 6 bases outside the gene matches. Germline CDR1 SEHNR, CDR2 FQNEAQ (reference sequence). This CDR3 comprises 14 residues. CDR3 in DNA: TGTGCCAGCAGTTTGGGACAGGCACCCTACGAGCAGTACTTC. As protein: CASSLGQAPYEQYF.

The V gene is TRBV6-1, the J gene TRBJ2-7; D is perhaps TRBD2 (6 bases). V lost 4 bases, J lost 7 bases, and 17 bases lay in between. The CDR3 loop spans 14 amino acids. Germline V gene lookup returns CDR1 MNHNS and CDR2 SASEGT. The CDR3 DNA reads as TGTGCCAGCAGTGGGTCGGGACTCATCTTTGAGCAGTACTTC. Protein sequence: CASSGSGLIFEQYF.